Shown below are 20 T cell receptor beta chains from a single sample sequenced in a study of memory CD4+ T cells and cytomegalovirus serostatus. Only in-frame clones appear in the TCRdb table, and some are missing; sequencing was by immunoSEQ multiplex PCR. The data show some 52,000 clones, about four fifths seen once. Single viable CD3+CD4+CD8-CD45RO+ cells were sorted as the memory CD4+ T cells. Sequenced material: memory CD4+ T cells from blood. The source of these receptors is an adult in good health and CMV-seropositive.

The V gene is TRBV5-1, the J gene TRBJ2-7; 8 bases match TRBD1. With 5 bases clipped from V and 3 bases from J, the junction kept 4 bases outside the gene matches. CDR3 length: 13 amino acids. Germline assignment: CDR1 SGHRS and CDR2 YFSETQ. CDR3 bases: TGCGCCAGCAGAAGGGACAGGTACTACGAGCAGTACTTC. It is translated as CASRRDRYYEQYF.

CDR3 nucleotides: TGTGCCAGCAGCTCTGCGGTTCGGGCTGGGGCCAACGTCCTGACTTTC. Translating it yields CASSSAVRAGANVLTF. This sequence joins TRBV5-8 and TRBJ2-6; D not resolved. Trimming pared 3 bases from V and 2 bases from J, leaving 12 bases between. Germline values: CDR1 SGHTS, CDR2 YDEGEE. The CDR3 spans 16 residues.

The CDR3, as DNA: TGTGCCAGCAGCTCTATTAGCGGGATGTACACCGGGGAGCTGTTTTTT. The encoded protein is CASSSISGMYTGELFF. The chain has TRBV5-6 and TRBJ2-2; 8 nucleotides align to TRBD2. CDR1 and CDR2 from the germline V gene are SGHDT and YYEEEE. CDR3 length: 16 residues. Unmatched junction bases numbered 7, after V lost 3 bases and J lost 3 bases.

The CDR3 bases are TGCAGCGTTGGAGGTTCCGCGGGAGTCGAGCAGTACTTC. Amino acid sequence: CSVGGSAGVEQYF. The chain uses TRBV29-1 and TRBJ2-7, with 7 bases lining up with TRBD2. V trimming: 4 bases; J trimming: 6 bases; junction bases outside the gene matches: 9. Looked up from germline, CDR1 is SQVTM and CDR2 is ANQGSEA. The CDR3 covers 13 residues.

The chain recombines TRBV5-6 with TRBJ2-1, with D unclear. V was trimmed by 0 bases and J by 5 bases, leaving 6 bases between them. Germline V gives CDR1 SGHDT, CDR2 YYEEEE. The CDR3 sequence is 13 residues long. The CDR3, as DNA: TGTGCCAGCAGCTTGGTTATGGACAATGAGCAGTTCTTC. It specifies CASSLVMDNEQFF.

This clone was picked up one time. The gene calls are TRBV7-8 and TRBJ1-3, with 9 bases lining up with TRBD1. V shed 6 bases and J 2 bases; nucleotides not matched to a gene: 8. The CDR3 sequence is 16 residues long. Germline CDR1 reads SGHVS; CDR2 reads FQNEAQ. The CDR3 loop is CASSRTRTGAGNTIYF. The CDR3, as DNA: TGTGCCAGCAGTAGGACCAGGACAGGGGCTGGAAACACCATATATTTT.

This chain joins TRBV30 and TRBJ1-5; no firm D call. CDR1 GTSNPN and CDR2 SVGIG come from the germline V gene (reference sequence). Trimming removed 7 bases from V and 7 bases from J, with 11 bases in between. The CDR3 consists of 11 residues. The CDR3 DNA reads as TGTGCCTATGAGATAAGGCAGCCCCAGCATTTT. Residues: CAYEIRQPQHF. The entire variable domain, with the rest obtained from reference TRBV30 and TRBJ1-5, is as follows: SQTIHQWPATLVQPVGSPLSLECTVEGTSNPNLYWYRQAAGRGLQLLFYSVGIGQISSEVPQNLSASRPQDRQFILSSKKLLLSDSGFYLCAYEIRQPQHFGDGTRLSIL.

The rearrangement links TRBV6-5 to TRBJ1-4; D gene unclear. The length of the CDR3 is 13 residues. From germline, CDR1 is MNHEY and CDR2 SVGAGI. Trimming removed 6 bases from V and 3 bases from J, with 8 bases in between. For the CDR3, the DNA is TGTGCCAGCAGGGGCATGGCTAATGAAAAACTGTTTTTT. Translating it yields CASRGMANEKLFF.

This rearrangement joins TRBV6-5 to TRBJ2-7; possible D gene TRBD1, 6 bases. The V gene lost 6 bases and the J gene lost 6 bases, with 21 bases spanning the gap. The CDR3 is 15 amino acids. Per germline, CDR1 MNHEY and CDR2 SVGAGI. The CDR3 nucleotides are TGTGCCAGCAGCTCGGACCGACAGGCTTGGGGCGAGCAGTACTTC. The encoded protein is CASSSDRQAWGEQYF.

This chain uses TRBV7-9 with TRBJ2-5, with 10 bases that match TRBD2. J lost 3 bases, V lost 1 base, and 2 bases had no gene match. The germline V gene encodes CDR1 SEHNR and CDR2 FQNEAQ (reference sequence). The CDR3 consists of 15 residues. CDR3 sequence reads: CASSLGTSGKETQYF. For the CDR3, the DNA is TGTGCCAGCAGCTTAGGCACTAGCGGGAAAGAGACCCAGTACTTC. The whole variable domain, remainder taken from reference TRBV7-9 and TRBJ2-5, is DTGVSQNPRHKITKRGQNVTFRCDPISEHNRLYWYRQTLGQGPEFLTYFQNEAQLEKSRLLSDRFSAERPKGSFSTLEIQRTEQGDSAMYLCASSLGTSGKETQYFGPGTRLLVL.

As concerns this clone: The germline gene is not matched at one end of the junction; a read error may be the cause. The chain links TRBV29-1 to TRBJ2-4, with a possible D match to TRBD1 (5 bases). The CDR3 runs to 15 residues. Germline V gene data show CDR1 as SQVTM and CDR2 as ANQGSEA. The CDR3 sequence is CSVEGAGLAKNIQYF. The CDR3 DNA reads as TGCAGCGTGGAAGGGGCAGGGTTAGCCAAAAACATTCAGTACTTC.

This clone has just one count. The gene calls are TRBV7-9 and TRBJ2-3, with TRBD2 matching 9 bases. The CDR3 extends over 16 amino acids. CDR1 and CDR2 from the germline V gene are SEHNR and FQNEAQ (reference sequence). V lost 4 bases and J lost 3; bases outside the gene matches: 8. CDR3 protein: CASSSVSGSRTDTQYF. The CDR3 DNA reads TGTGCCAGCAGCTCCGTTAGCGGGAGTAGGACAGATACGCAGTATTTT.

The chain has TRBV19 and TRBJ1-5; no clear D. CDR1 and CDR2 (germline): LNHDA, SQIVND (reference sequence). The V and J ends lost 8 bases and 1 base respectively, with 12 bases between them. The CDR3 spans 14 residues. The CDR3 is CASLRTGSNQPQHF. The CDR3 nucleotides are TGTGCCAGTTTACGAACGGGGAGCAATCAGCCCCAGCATTTT.

This clone was found once. The rearrangement uses TRBV4-1 and TRBJ2-7; 9 bases line up with TRBD2. The CDR3 is 16 amino acids. V was clipped by 4 bases and J by 5 bases; unmatched bases: 12. CDR1 is MGHRA and CDR2 is YSYEKL in the germline V gene. CDR3 DNA: TGCGCCAGCAGCCCGCAGGGGCGGGGGGGCCTGAACGAGCAGTACTTC. Translating it yields CASSPQGRGGLNEQYF.

The genes are TRBV2 and TRBJ2-7; no definite D call. In germline, CDR1 is SNHLY, CDR2 FYNNEI. The CDR3 runs 15 residues. Trimming took off 5 bases at V and 5 bases at J, with 19 bases between the two ends. The CDR3: CASSLSGSGLNEQYF. In DNA form, the CDR3 reads TGTGCCAGCAGTCTTTCCGGAAGTGGGTTGAACGAGCAGTACTTC.

The chain carries TRBV7-9 and TRBJ2-7; D is possibly TRBD1 (6 bases). This CDR3 spans 14 amino acids. Trimming cost V 1 base and J 5 bases, with 12 bases left between them. CDR1 and CDR2 (germline): SEHNR, FQNEAQ (reference sequence). The CDR3, as DNA: TGTGCCAGCAGCTTAGTTGGGACAACAAACGAGCAGTACTTC. Encoded protein: CASSLVGTTNEQYF. Using reference TRBV7-9 and TRBJ2-7 for the parts outside the CDR3, the full variable domain is DTGVSQNPRHKITKRGQNVTFRCDPISEHNRLYWYRQTLGQGPEFLTYFQNEAQLEKSRLLSDRFSAERPKGSFSTLEIQRTEQGDSAMYLCASSLVGTTNEQYFGPGTRLTVT.

A few counts support this clone. The chain carries TRBV10-2 and TRBJ2-7; TRBD2 agrees at 10 bases. V trimming: 4 bases; J trimming: 12 bases; junction bases outside the gene matches: 6. CDR3 size: 12 residues. From germline, CDR1 is WSHSY and CDR2 SAAADI. CDR3 loop: CASSAPLAGAYF. In DNA form, the CDR3 reads TGCGCCAGCAGTGCGCCCCTAGCGGGAGCGTACTTC.

J is TRBJ2-7 and V is TRBV27; D call uncertain. The ends were cut back, 5 bases at V and 2 bases at J, with 16 bases in the middle. Germline V CDR1 and CDR2: MNHEY, SMNVEV (reference sequence). CDR3 size: 15 residues. CDR3 sequence (DNA): TGTGCCAGCAGTCCCACGGGCGTAAGCCCCTACGAGCAGTACTTC. This encodes CASSPTGVSPYEQYF.

The V gene is TRBV2, the J gene TRBJ2-3; the D gene is possibly TRBD2 (5 bases). The CDR3 loop spans 14 amino acids. Trimming pared 3 bases from V and 0 bases from J, leaving 7 bases between. The germline gives CDR1 SNHLY, CDR2 FYNNEI. The CDR3 protein is CASSDGLSTDTQYF. DNA of the CDR3: TGTGCCAGCAGTGATGGACTGAGCACAGATACGCAGTATTTT.

The chain couples TRBV5-1 to TRBJ2-3; D remains unclear. V lost 5 bases and J lost 2, with 9 bases in between. Germline-derived CDR1 and CDR2 are SGHRS and YFSETQ. The CDR3 runs 13 residues. The CDR3 DNA follows: TGCGCCAGCAGTTCATACTACACAGATACGCAGTATTTT. It codes for CASSSYYTDTQYF.